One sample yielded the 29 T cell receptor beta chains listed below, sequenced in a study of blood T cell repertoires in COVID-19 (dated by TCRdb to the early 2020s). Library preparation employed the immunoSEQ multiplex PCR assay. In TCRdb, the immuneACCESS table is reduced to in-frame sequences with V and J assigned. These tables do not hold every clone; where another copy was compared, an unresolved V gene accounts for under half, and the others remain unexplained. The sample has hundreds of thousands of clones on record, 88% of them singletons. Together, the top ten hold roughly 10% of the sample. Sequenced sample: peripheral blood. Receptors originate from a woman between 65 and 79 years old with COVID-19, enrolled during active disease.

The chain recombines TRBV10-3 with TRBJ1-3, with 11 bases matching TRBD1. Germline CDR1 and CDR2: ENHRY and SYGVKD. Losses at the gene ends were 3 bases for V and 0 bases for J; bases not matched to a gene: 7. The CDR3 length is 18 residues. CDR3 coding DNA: TGTGCCATCAGTGATGGGACAGGGGGTTATTCCTCTGGAAACACCATATATTTT. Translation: CAISDGTGGYSSGNTIYF.

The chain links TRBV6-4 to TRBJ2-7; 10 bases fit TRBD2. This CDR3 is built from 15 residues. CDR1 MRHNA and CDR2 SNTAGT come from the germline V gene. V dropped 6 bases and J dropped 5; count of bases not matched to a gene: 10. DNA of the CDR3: TGTGCCAGCAGACGTCCGGGACTAGCGCTCAACGAGCAGTACTTC. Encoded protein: CASRRPGLALNEQYF.

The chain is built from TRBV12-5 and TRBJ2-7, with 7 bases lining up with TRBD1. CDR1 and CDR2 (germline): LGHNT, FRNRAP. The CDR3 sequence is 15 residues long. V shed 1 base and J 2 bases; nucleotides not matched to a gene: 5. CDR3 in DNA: TGTGCTAGTGGTTTGGCTCTGGGACAGCCCTACGAGCAGTACTTC. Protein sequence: CASGLALGQPYEQYF.

The CDR3 bases are TGCAGTGCTACGTACCAAGAGACCCAGTACTTC. Residues: CSATYQETQYF. The gene calls are TRBV20-1 and TRBJ2-5; D not certain. The CDR3 extends over 11 amino acids. V lost 4 bases, J lost 0 bases, and 3 bases lay in between. Germline lookup yields CDR1 DFQATT and CDR2 SNEGSKA (reference sequence).

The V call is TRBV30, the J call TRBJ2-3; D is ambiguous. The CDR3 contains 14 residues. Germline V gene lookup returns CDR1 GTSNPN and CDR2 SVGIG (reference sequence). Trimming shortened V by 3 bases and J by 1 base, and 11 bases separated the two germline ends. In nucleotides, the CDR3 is TGTGCCTGGAGCCCCGGTCGGGGCACAGATACGCAGTATTTT. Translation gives CAWSPGRGTDTQYF.

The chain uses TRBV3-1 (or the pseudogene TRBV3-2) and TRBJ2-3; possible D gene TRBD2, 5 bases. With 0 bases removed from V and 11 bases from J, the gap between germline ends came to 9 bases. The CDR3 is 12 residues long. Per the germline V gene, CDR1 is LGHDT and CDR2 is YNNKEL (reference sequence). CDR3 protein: CASSQDRDVQYF. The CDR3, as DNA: TGTGCCAGCAGCCAAGATCGGGATGTGCAGTATTTT.

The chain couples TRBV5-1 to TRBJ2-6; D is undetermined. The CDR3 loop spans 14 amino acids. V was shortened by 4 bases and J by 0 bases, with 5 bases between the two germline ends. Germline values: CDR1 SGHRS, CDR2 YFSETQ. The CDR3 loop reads CASSPRSGANVLTF. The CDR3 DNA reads TGCGCCAGCAGCCCGCGCTCTGGGGCCAACGTCCTGACTTTC.

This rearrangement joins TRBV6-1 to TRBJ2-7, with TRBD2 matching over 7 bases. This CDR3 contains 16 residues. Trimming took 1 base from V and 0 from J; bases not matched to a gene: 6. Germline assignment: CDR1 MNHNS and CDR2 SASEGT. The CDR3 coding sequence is TGTGCCAGCAGTGAAGTGAGCGGGGCTAGCTCCTACGAGCAGTACTTC. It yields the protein CASSEVSGASSYEQYF.

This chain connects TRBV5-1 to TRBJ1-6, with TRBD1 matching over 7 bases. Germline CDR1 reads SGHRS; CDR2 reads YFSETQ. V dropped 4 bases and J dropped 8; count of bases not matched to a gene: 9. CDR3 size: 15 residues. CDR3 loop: CASSPTGRSDSPLHF. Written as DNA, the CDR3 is TGCGCCAGCAGCCCGACAGGGCGGTCTGATTCACCCCTCCACTTT. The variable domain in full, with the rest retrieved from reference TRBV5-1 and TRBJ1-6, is KAGVTQTPRYLIKTRGQQVTLSCSPISGHRSVSWYQQTPGQGLQFLFEYFSETQRNKGNFPGRFSGRQFSNSRSEMNVSTLELGDSALYLCASSPTGRSDSPLHFGNGTRLTVT.

The CDR3 is CASSQAPDSTGNTIYF. The DNA of the CDR3 is TGCGCCAGCAGCCAAGCCCCGGACAGCACTGGAAACACCATATATTTT. This chain links TRBV4-1 with TRBJ1-3, with a tentative D call TRBD1 (6 bases). CDR1 is MGHRA, CDR2 YSYEKL, per germline. CDR3 size: 16 residues. Trimming took 1 base from V and 2 from J, leaving 12 bases between them.

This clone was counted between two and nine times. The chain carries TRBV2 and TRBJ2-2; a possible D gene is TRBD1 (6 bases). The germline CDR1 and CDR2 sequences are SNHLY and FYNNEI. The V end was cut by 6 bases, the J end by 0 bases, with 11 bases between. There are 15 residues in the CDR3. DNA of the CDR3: TGTGCCAGCAGGAGGGACACTTCGAACACCGGGGAGCTGTTTTTT. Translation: CASRRDTSNTGELFF.

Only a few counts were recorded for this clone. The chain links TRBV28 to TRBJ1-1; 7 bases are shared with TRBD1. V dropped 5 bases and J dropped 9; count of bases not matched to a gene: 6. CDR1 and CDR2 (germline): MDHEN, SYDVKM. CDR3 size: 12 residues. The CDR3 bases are TGTGCCAGCAGTCCCCACAGGGGAAAAGCTTTCTTT. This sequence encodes CASSPHRGKAFF. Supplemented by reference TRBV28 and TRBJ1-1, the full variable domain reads DVKVTQSSRYLVKRTGEKVFLECVQDMDHENMFWYRQDPGLGLRLIYFSYDVKMKEKGDIPEGYSVSREKKERFSLILESASTNQTSMYLCASSPHRGKAFFGQGTRLTVV.

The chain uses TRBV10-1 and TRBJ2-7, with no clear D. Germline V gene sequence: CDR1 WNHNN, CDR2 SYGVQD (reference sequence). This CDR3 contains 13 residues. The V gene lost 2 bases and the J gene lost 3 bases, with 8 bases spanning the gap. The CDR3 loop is CASSERSDYEQYF. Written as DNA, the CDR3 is TGCGCCAGCAGTGAGCGCAGCGACTACGAGCAGTACTTC.

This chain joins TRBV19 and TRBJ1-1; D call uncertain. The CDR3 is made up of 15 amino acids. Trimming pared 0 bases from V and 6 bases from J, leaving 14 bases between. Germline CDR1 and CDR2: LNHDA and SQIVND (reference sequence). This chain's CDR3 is CASSIDQVLGAEAFF. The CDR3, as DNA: TGTGCCAGTAGTATAGATCAGGTGTTGGGCGCTGAAGCTTTCTTT.

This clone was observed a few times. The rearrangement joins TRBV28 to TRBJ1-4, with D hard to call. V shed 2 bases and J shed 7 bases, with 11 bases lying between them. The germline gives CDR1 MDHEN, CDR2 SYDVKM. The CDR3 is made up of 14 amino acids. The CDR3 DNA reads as TGTGCCAGCAGTTTAGGCCTCGGGAGTGAAAAACTGTTTTTT. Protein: CASSLGLGSEKLFF.

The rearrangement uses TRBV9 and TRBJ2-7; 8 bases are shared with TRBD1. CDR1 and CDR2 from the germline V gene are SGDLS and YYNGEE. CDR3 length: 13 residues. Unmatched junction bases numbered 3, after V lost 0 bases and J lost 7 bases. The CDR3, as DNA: TGTGCCAGCAGCGTAGACACAGGGGGTGAGCAGTACTTC. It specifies CASSVDTGGEQYF.

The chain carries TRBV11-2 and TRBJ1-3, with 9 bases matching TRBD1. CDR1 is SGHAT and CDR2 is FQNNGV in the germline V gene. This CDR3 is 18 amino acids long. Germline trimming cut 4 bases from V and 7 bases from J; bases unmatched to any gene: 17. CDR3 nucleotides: TGTGCCAGCAGCTCAAACAGAATGCCGGGACAGGGTATCAACACCATATATTTT. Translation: CASSSNRMPGQGINTIYF.

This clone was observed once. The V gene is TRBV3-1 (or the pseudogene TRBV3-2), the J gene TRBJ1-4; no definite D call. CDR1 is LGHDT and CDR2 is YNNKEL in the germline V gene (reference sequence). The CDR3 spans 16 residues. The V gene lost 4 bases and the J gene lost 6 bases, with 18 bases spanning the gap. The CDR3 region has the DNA TGTGCCAGCAGCCGTCAAAACAGCGGTGGTTATGAAAAACTGTTTTTT. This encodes CASSRQNSGGYEKLFF.

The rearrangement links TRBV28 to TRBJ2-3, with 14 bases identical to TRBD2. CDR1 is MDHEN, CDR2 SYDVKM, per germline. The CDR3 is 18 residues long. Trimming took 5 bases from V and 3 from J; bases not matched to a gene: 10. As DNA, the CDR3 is TGTGCCAGCAGTATCCTCCGACTAGCGGGAGGGCCAACAGATACGCAGTATTTT. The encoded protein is CASSILRLAGGPTDTQYF.

Written as DNA, the CDR3 is TGTGCCATCAGTGAGCGGACAGGGGATTCACCCCTCCACTTT. Its translation: CAISERTGDSPLHF. This rearrangement joins TRBV10-3 to TRBJ1-6, with 9 bases that match TRBD1. This CDR3 is 14 amino acids long. Germline V gene lookup returns CDR1 ENHRY and CDR2 SYGVKD. The V and J ends lost 2 bases and 8 bases, in that order; junction bases with no gene match: 1.

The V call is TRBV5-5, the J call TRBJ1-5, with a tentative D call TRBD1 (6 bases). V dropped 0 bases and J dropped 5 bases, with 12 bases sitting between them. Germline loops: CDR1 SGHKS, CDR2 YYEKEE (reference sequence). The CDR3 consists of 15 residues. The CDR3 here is CASSLGTGYDQPQHF. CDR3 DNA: TGTGCCAGCAGCTTGGGTACAGGGTACGATCAGCCCCAGCATTTT.

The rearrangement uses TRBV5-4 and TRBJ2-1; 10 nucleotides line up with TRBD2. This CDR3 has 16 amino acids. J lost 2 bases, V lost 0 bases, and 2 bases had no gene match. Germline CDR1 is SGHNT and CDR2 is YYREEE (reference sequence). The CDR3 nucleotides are TGTGCCAGCAGCTTGGGGAGCGGGAGGGCCTACAATGAGCAGTTCTTC. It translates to CASSLGSGRAYNEQFF.

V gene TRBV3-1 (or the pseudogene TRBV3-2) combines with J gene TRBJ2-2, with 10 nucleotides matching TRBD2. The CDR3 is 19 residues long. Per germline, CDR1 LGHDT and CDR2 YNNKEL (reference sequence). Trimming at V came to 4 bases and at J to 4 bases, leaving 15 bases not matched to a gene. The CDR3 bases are TGTGCCAGCAGCCGAGCAACGGGGCTAGCGGGAGTGGGCACCGGGGAGCTGTTTTTT. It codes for CASSRATGLAGVGTGELFF.

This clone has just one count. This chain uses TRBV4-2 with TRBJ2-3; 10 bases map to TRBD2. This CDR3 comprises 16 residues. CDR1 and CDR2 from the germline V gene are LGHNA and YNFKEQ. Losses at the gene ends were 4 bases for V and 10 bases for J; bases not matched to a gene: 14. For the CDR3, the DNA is TGTGCCAGCAGCCCCAAGCGGGAGGGCCTCACCAAACCGCAGTATTTT. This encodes CASSPKREGLTKPQYF.

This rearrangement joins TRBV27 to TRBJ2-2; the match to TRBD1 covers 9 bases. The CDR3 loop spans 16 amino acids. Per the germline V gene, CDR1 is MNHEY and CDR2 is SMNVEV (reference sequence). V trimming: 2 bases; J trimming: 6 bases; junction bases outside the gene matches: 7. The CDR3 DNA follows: TGTGCCAGCAGTTTACTCACAGGGGGCGGTTCCGGGGAGCTGTTTTTT. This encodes CASSLLTGGGSGELFF.

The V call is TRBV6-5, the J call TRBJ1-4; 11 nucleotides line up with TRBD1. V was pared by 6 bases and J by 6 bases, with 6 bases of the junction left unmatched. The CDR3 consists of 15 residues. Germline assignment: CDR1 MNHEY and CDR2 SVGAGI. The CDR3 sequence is CASSARTGGYEKLFF. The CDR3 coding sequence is TGTGCCAGCAGCGCCAGGACAGGGGGCTATGAAAAACTGTTTTTT.

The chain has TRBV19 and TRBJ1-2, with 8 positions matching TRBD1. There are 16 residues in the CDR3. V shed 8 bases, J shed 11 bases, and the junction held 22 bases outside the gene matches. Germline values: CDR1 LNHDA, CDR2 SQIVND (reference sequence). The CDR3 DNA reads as TGTGCCAGTGGATCGAACGGACAGGGAATTCAGGGTTGGTACACCTTC. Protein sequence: CASGSNGQGIQGWYTF.

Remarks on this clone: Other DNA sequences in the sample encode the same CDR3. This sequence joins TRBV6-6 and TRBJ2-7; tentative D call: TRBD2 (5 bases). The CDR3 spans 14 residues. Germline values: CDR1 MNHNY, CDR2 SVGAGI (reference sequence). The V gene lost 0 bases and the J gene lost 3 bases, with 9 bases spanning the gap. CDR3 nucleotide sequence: TGTGCCAGCAGTTACTCCGGAGGTAACTACGAGCAGTACTTC. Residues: CASSYSGGNYEQYF.

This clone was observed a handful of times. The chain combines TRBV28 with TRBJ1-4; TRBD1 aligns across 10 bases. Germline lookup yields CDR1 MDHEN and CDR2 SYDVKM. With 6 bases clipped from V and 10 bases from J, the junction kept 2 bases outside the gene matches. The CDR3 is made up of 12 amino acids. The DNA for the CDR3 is TGTGCCAGCAGGTGGACAGGGGGAAAACTGTTTTTT. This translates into CASRWTGGKLFF.